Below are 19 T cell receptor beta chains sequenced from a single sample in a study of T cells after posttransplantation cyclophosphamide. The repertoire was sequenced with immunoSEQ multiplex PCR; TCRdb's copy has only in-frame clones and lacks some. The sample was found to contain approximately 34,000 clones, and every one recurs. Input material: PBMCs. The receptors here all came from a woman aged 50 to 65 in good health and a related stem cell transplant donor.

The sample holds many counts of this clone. The CDR3 here is CSVEGVVIPRNEQFF. The CDR3 DNA reads as TGCAGCGTTGAAGGGGTGGTGATACCTAGGAATGAGCAGTTCTTC. V is TRBV29-1 and J is TRBJ2-1; no firm D call. Germline CDR1 is SQVTM and CDR2 is ANQGSEA. The CDR3 covers 15 residues. V lost 1 base to trimming and J lost 7 bases, with 17 bases between them.

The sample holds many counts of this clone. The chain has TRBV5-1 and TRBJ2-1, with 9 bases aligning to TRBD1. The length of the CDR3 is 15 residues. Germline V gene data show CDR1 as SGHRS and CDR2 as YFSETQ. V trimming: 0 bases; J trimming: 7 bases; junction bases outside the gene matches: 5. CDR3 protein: CASSLGTGVGNEQFF. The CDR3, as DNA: TGCGCCAGCAGCTTGGGGACAGGGGTGGGGAATGAGCAGTTCTTC.

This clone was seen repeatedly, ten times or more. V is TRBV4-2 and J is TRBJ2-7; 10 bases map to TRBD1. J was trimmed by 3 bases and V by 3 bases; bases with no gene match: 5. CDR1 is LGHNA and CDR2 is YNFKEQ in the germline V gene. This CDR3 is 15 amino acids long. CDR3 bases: TGTGCCAGCAGCCAGCTGACAGGGGGCGGCTACGAGCAGTACTTC. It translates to CASSQLTGGGYEQYF.

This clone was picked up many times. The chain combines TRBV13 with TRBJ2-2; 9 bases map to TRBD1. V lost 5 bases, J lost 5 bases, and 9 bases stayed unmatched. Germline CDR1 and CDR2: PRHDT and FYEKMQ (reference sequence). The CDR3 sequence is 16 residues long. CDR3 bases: TGTGCCAGCAGCGCACCGGGACAGGGTAGGACCGGGGAGCTGTTTTTT. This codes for CASSAPGQGRTGELFF. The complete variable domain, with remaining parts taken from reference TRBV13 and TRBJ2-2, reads AAGVIQSPRHLIKEKRETATLKCYPIPRHDTVYWYQQGPGQDPQFLISFYEKMQSDKGSIPDRFSAQQFSDYHSELNMSSLELGDSALYFCASSAPGQGRTGELFFGEGSRLTVL.

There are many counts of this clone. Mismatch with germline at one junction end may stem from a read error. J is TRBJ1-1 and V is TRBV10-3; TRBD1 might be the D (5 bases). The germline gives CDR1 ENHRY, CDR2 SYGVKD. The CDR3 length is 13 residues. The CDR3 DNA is TGTGCCATCAATGAGGGGCGATTAACTGAAGCTTTCTTT. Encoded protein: CAINEGRLTEAFF.

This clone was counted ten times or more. The CDR3 loop reads CASSLGTVTYEQYF. For the CDR3, the DNA is TGCGCCAGCAGCCTAGGGACAGTCACCTACGAGCAGTACTTC. The rearrangement joins TRBV5-1 to TRBJ2-7; 7 positions match TRBD1. This CDR3 is built from 14 residues. Germline CDR1 and CDR2: SGHRS and YFSETQ. J gave up 2 bases and V 4 bases, and 6 bases lay outside the gene matches.

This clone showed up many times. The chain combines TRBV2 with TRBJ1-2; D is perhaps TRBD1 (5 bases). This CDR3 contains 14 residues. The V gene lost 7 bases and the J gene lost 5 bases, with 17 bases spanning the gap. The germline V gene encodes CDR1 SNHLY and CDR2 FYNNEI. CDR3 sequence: CASTIRPSGYGYTF. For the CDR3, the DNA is TGTGCCAGCACTATCAGGCCTTCAGGGTATGGCTACACCTTC.

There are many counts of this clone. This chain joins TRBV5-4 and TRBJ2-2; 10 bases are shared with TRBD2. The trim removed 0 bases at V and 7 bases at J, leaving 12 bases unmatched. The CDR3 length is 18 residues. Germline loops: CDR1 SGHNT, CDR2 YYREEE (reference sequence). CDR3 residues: CASSLGGQAGGPGGELFF. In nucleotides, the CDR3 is TGTGCCAGCAGCTTGGGTGGCCAAGCGGGAGGGCCAGGCGGGGAGCTGTTTTTT.

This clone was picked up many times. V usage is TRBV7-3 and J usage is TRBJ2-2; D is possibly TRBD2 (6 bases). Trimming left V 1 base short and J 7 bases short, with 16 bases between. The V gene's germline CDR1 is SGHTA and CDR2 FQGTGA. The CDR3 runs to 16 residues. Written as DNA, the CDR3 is TGTGCCAGCAGCTTAATGAGTAGGGACTCCCACGGGGAGCTGTTTTTT. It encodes CASSLMSRDSHGELFF.

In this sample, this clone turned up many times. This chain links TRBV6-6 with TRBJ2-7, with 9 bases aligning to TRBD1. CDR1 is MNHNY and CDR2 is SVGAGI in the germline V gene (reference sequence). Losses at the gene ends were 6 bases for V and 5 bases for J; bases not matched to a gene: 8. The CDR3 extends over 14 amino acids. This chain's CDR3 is CASSPRDRVDEQYF. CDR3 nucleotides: TGTGCCAGCAGCCCTCGGGACAGGGTCGACGAGCAGTACTTC.

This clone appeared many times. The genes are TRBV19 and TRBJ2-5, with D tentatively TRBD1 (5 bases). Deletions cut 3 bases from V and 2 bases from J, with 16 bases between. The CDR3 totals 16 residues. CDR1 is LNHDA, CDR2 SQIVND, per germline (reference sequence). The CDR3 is CASSIVTDGPQETQYF. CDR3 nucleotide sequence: TGTGCCAGTAGTATTGTGACAGACGGTCCTCAAGAGACCCAGTACTTC.

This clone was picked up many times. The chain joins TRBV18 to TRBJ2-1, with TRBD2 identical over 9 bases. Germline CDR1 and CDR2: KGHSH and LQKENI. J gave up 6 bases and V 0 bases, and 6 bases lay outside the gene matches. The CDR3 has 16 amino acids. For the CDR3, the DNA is TGTGCCAGCTCACCACCCGCGGGAGGGAAGGGCAATGAGCAGTTCTTC. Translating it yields CASSPPAGGKGNEQFF.

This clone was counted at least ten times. This CDR3 reads CASSQEGQGRFF. DNA for the CDR3: TGCGCCAGCAGCCAAGAGGGGCAGGGCAGGTTCTTC. The chain uses TRBV4-1 and TRBJ2-1; D may be TRBD1 (5 bases). Looked up from germline, CDR1 is MGHRA and CDR2 is YSYEKL. V shed 0 bases and J shed 15 bases, with 12 bases lying between them. The CDR3 spans 12 residues.

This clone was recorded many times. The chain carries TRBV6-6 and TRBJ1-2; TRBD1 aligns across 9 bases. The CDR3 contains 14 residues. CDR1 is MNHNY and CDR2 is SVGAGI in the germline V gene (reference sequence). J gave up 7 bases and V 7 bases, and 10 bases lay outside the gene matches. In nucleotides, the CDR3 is TGTGCCAGCATACAGACAGGGGGATTTTTTGGCTACACCTTC. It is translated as CASIQTGGFFGYTF.

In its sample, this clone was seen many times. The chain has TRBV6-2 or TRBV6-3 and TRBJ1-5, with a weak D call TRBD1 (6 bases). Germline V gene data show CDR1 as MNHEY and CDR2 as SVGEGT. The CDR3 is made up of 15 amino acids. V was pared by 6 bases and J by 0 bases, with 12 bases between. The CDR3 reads CASRSHRDSNQPQHF. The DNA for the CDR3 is TGTGCCAGCAGAAGCCACAGGGATAGCAATCAGCCCCAGCATTTT.

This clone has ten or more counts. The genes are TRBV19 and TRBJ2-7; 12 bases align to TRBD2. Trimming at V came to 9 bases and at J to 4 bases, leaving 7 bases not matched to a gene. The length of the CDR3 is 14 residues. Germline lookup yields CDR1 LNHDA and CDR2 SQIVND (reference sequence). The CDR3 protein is CASARGLAGYEQYF. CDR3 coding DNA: TGTGCCAGCGCCCGGGGACTAGCGGGTTACGAGCAGTACTTC. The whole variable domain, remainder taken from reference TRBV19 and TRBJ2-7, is DGGITQSPKYLFRKEGQNVTLSCEQNLNHDAMYWYRQDPGQGLRLIYYSQIVNDFQKGDIAEGYSVSREKKESFPLTVTSAQKNPTAFYLCASARGLAGYEQYFGPGTRLTVT.

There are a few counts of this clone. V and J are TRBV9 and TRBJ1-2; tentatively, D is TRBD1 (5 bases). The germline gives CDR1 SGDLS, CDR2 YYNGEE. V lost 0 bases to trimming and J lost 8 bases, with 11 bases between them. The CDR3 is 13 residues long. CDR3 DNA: TGTGCCAGCAGCGTAGCTGGACACGGAGGCTACACCTTC. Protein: CASSVAGHGGYTF.

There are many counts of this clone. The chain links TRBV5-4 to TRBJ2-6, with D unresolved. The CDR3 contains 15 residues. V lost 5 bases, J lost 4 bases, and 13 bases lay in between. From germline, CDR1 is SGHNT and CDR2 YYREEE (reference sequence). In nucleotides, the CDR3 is TGTGCCAGCAGTTTACCTGTACTGGGGGCCAACGTCCTGACTTTC. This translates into CASSLPVLGANVLTF.

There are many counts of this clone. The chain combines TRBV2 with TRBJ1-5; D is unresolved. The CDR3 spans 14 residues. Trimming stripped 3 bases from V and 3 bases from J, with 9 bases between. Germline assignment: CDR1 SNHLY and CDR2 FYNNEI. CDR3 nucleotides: TGTGCCAGCAGTGAGAGACAAAACAATCAGCCCCAGCATTTT. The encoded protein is CASSERQNNQPQHF.